This TCR beta chain derives from a study of shared clonotypes between healthy human individuals. Naive-designated CD8 cells lacked CD45RO, were positively enriched for CCR7, and omitted terminally differentiated effector memory CD45RA+ cells. CDR1 is LGHNA and CDR2 is YSLEER in the germline V gene. The CDR3 sequence is 14 residues long. Produced via immunoSEQ multiplex PCR; TCRdb's table is partial and in-frame only. The sample carries nearly 2 million clones, about 95% recorded once. V usage is TRBV4-3 and J usage is TRBJ2-5; TRBD2 is a possible D gene (6 bases). The J call may be incorrect, as the DNA end agrees better with TRBJ2-7. The TCR comes from a man between 18 and 29 years old in good health. The sequenced material came from naive CD8+ T cells sorted from blood. The CDR3 region has the DNA TGCGCCAGCAGCCAAGGACTAGGCTCCTACGAGCAGTACTTC. Translating gives CASSQGLGSYEQYF.